This T cell receptor beta chain is drawn from a study of cytomegalovirus exposure and HLA in healthy donors. Study findings and constraints: The CMV antigen specificity of a few CMV-associated chains was confirmed through in vitro analysis. The tendency of first-cohort TCR clusters to co-occur in the roughly 120 validation repertoires was the finding of a later analysis. Reportedly, cytomegalovirus status was diagnosed with high sensitivity and specificity. Most TCR sequences showed up rarely, but some public TCRs showed up in many donors.

Here immunoSEQ multiplex PCR was the method, and the copy in TCRdb shows in-frame clones only, minus some. The data contain 68,000 or so clones, roughly nine tenths of them singletons. Concerning this clone: The target antigen is unknown.

The germline gives CDR1 SEHNR, CDR2 FQNEAQ (reference sequence). This CDR3 spans 15 amino acids. Losses at the gene ends were 5 bases for V and 8 bases for J; bases not matched to a gene: 10. The specimen was PBMCs. The chain employs TRBV7-9 and TRBJ2-7; the match to TRBD1 covers 12 bases. The clonotype was recovered from a man between 18 and 29 years old in good health and CMV-seronegative. The CDR3 protein is CASSPSGQGASKQYF. The DNA of the CDR3 is TGTGCCAGCAGCCCTTCGGGACAGGGGGCGTCGAAGCAGTACTTC. Variable domain in full (rest from reference TRBV7-9 and TRBJ2-7): DTGVSQNPRHKITKRGQNVTFRCDPISEHNRLYWYRQTLGQGPEFLTYFQNEAQLEKSRLLSDRFSAERPKGSFSTLEIQRTEQGDSAMYLCASSPSGQGASKQYFGPGTRLTVT.